What follows are 27 T cell receptor beta chains derived from one specimen sequenced in a study of neurological immune-mediated disorders (dated by TCRdb to the late 2010s). Libraries were built with 5' RACE. The sequencer was an Illumina HiSeq 2500. The public reads were reprocessed in TCRdb via fastp at Q25 and MiXCR, keeping in-frame beta chains. Records with the same CDR3 protein are collapsed into one entry carrying the most frequent genes and DNA. This sample lists around 42,000 distinct CDR3 sequences; approximately 13% were detected once. The ten most abundant clones make up over 9.5% of the sample. The time point label of this sample denotes: longitudinal time-point 3. Sample: PBMCs. Receptors were obtained from a man between 25 and 39 years old in good health.

This clonotype was found many times. V and J are TRBV28 and TRBJ2-2, with 7 bases identical to TRBD1. The CDR3 sequence is 16 residues long. Germline V gene sequence: CDR1 MDHEN, CDR2 SYDVKM. After removal of 3 bases from V and 4 bases from J, the junction contained 8 bases not matched to a gene. CDR3 residues: CASSFLSTGSTGELFF. CDR3 nucleotides: TGTGCCAGCAGTTTTTTATCGACAGGGAGCACCGGGGAGCTGTTTTTT.

This clonotype was counted ten times or more. The chain couples TRBV20-1 to TRBJ2-3, with D possibly TRBD2 on 6 matching bases. Germline lookup yields CDR1 DFQATT and CDR2 SNEGSKA (reference sequence). This CDR3 region has 13 residues. Trimming took 7 bases from V and 0 from J, leaving 11 bases between them. CDR3 DNA: TGCAGTGTCCGACGGGGGAGCACAGATACGCAGTATTTT. This encodes CSVRRGSTDTQYF.

This clonotype was recorded many times. J is TRBJ2-3 and V is TRBV5-1; D perhaps matches TRBD1 (6 bases). The CDR3 is 14 amino acids. CDR1 and CDR2 from the germline V gene are SGHRS and YFSETQ. Trimming stripped 7 bases from V and 2 bases from J, with 14 bases between. CDR3 nucleotide sequence: TGCGCCAGCGCCCTGGGGGACACCACAGATACGCAGTATTTT. Its protein is CASALGDTTDTQYF.

The chain is built from TRBV15 and TRBJ2-4; TRBD2 matches at 8 bases. The V gene's germline CDR1 is LNHNV and CDR2 YYDKDF (reference sequence). The length of the CDR3 is 17 residues. With V trimmed by 3 bases and J by 1 base, 8 bases remained unmatched. The CDR3 here is CATSSPREGRAKNIQYF. The CDR3 bases are TGTGCCACCAGCAGCCCCCGGGAGGGGAGGGCCAAAAACATTCAGTACTTC.

This clonotype occurred many times. A junction boundary mismatches the germline segment, possibly from a read error. V and J are TRBV5-1 and TRBJ2-1, with D maybe TRBD2 (6 bases). The CDR3 is 11 amino acids. Germline CDR1 is SGHRS and CDR2 is YFSETQ. The CDR3 DNA reads TGCGCCAGCAGCTTAGGGGACTCATCGGTCTTC. It encodes CASSLGDSSVF. Full variable domain (missing parts from reference TRBV5-1 and TRBJ2-1): KAGVTQTPRYLIKTRGQQVTLSCSPISGHRSVSWYQQTPGQGLQFLFEYFSETQRNKGNFPGRFSGRQFSNSRSEMNVSTLELGDSALYLCASSLGDSSVFGPGTRLTVL.

This clonotype has ten or more counts. This chain connects TRBV10-2 to TRBJ1-1; D not certain. Germline loops: CDR1 WSHSY, CDR2 SAAADI. The CDR3 length is 14 residues. Trimming shortened V by 0 bases and J by 4 bases, and 9 bases separated the two germline ends. The CDR3 reads CASSESLYGTEAFF. CDR3 sequence (DNA): TGCGCCAGCAGTGAGTCTCTGTACGGCACTGAAGCTTTCTTT.

This clonotype was recorded many times. The chain links TRBV7-9 to TRBJ2-7; D possibly corresponds to TRBD1 (5 bases). Trimming removed 5 bases from V and 5 bases from J, with 10 bases in between. CDR3 length: 12 amino acids. CDR1 is SEHNR and CDR2 is FQNEAQ in the germline V gene (reference sequence). The CDR3 reads CASSPGAHEQYF. CDR3 nucleotide sequence: TGTGCCAGCAGCCCTGGGGCCCACGAGCAGTACTTC.

At least ten counts were recorded for this clonotype. This chain uses TRBV6-6 with TRBJ2-7; weak D call: TRBD2 (7 bases). Germline loops: CDR1 MNHNY, CDR2 SVGAGI (reference sequence). V lost 6 bases and J lost 5, with 8 bases in between. The CDR3 covers 11 residues. In DNA form, the CDR3 reads TGTGCCAGCAGAGGGGGGGACGAGCAGTACTTC. The encoded protein is CASRGGDEQYF.

At least ten counts were recorded for this clonotype. This chain links TRBV28 with TRBJ1-2, with no clear D. The CDR3 totals 15 residues. Germline-derived CDR1 and CDR2 are MDHEN and SYDVKM. The V and J ends lost 7 bases and 9 bases respectively, with 24 bases between them. CDR3 sequence (DNA): TGTGCCAGCAACCACCAAAGATCGGACTCCCCACGCTACACCTTC. This translates into CASNHQRSDSPRYTF.

This clonotype was recorded at least ten times. The chain joins TRBV28 to TRBJ2-4; weak D call: TRBD2 (5 bases). The germline V gene has CDR1 MDHEN and CDR2 SYDVKM. The CDR3 length is 13 residues. Deletions cut 10 bases from V and 0 bases from J, with 10 bases between. The CDR3 sequence is CATSGLAKNIQYF. The CDR3 DNA sequence: TGTGCCACGAGCGGACTAGCCAAAAACATTCAGTACTTC.

There are many counts of this clonotype. The rearrangement joins TRBV10-3 to TRBJ2-5; D not certain. Trimming cost V 4 bases and J 1 base, with 4 bases left between them. The CDR3 spans 12 residues. Germline V CDR1 and CDR2: ENHRY, SYGVKD. CDR3 nucleotide sequence: TGTGCCATCAGTGGCCCCCAAGAGACCCAGTACTTC. It is translated as CAISGPQETQYF.

This clonotype was seen at least ten times. V is TRBV5-1 and J is TRBJ2-2; TRBD2 aligns across 10 bases. The length of the CDR3 is 16 residues. The germline V gene has CDR1 SGHRS and CDR2 YFSETQ. J was trimmed by 5 bases and V by 0 bases; bases with no gene match: 4. CDR3 region: CASSLDASGRTGELFF. DNA for the CDR3: TGCGCCAGCAGCTTGGACGCTAGCGGGAGAACCGGGGAGCTGTTTTTT.

This clonotype was counted at least ten times. CDR3 bases: TGCAGTGCTAGAGAATACGGACTAGCGGGGGAGGAGACCCAGTACTTC. Protein: CSAREYGLAGEETQYF. V gene TRBV20-1 combines with J gene TRBJ2-5; 13 bases match TRBD2. The V gene end was trimmed by 0 bases and the J gene end by 5 bases; junction bases not matched to a gene: 6. The CDR3 is 16 residues long. Germline CDR1 DFQATT, CDR2 SNEGSKA (reference sequence).

This clonotype showed up many times. The chain combines TRBV3-1 with TRBJ1-4; D gene uncertain. The CDR3 contains 15 residues. Germline-derived CDR1 and CDR2 are LGHDT and YNNKEL (reference sequence). V lost 4 bases and J 3 bases, leaving 12 bases between the germline ends. CDR3 amino acids: CASSLDGVSNEKLFF. CDR3 DNA sequence: TGTGCCAGCAGCCTCGACGGGGTATCTAATGAAAAACTGTTTTTT.

This clonotype has at least ten counts. The germline gene is not matched at one end of the junction; a read error may be the cause. The CDR3 DNA is TGCGCCAGCAGTTTGGACGTCCAGGGCAATCAGCCCCAGCATTTT. This encodes CASSLDVQGNQPQHF. The genes are TRBV5-1 and TRBJ1-5; D call uncertain. The germline CDR1 and CDR2 sequences are SGHRS and YFSETQ. The CDR3 is 15 residues long.

In its sample, this clonotype was seen many times. The gene calls are TRBV20-1 and TRBJ1-2; D might be TRBD1 (5 bases). Per germline, CDR1 DFQATT and CDR2 SNEGSKA (reference sequence). The CDR3 has 15 amino acids. V was cut by 4 bases and J by 4 bases, with 19 bases left in between. The CDR3 protein is CSANPDSPFLYGYTF. In DNA, the CDR3 is TGCAGTGCTAACCCCGACAGTCCTTTCCTCTATGGCTACACCTTC.

This clonotype has a count of ten or more. CDR3: CASSPGRGTYNEQFF. CDR3 DNA sequence: TGTGCCAGCAGCCCGGGGAGGGGAACCTACAATGAGCAGTTCTTC. The chain is built from TRBV3-1 and TRBJ2-1; 7 nucleotides align to TRBD2. CDR3 size: 15 residues. V was clipped by 4 bases and J by 2 bases; unmatched bases: 5. Germline values: CDR1 LGHDT, CDR2 YNNKEL (reference sequence).

This clonotype was seen at least ten times. The chain recombines TRBV29-1 with TRBJ2-3, with 7 bases lining up with TRBD1. J was trimmed by 0 bases and V by 7 bases; bases with no gene match: 10. Germline V gene sequence: CDR1 SQVTM, CDR2 ANQGSEA. This CDR3 contains 15 residues. The CDR3 loop reads CSAYGTESSTDTQYF. The CDR3 DNA reads as TGCAGCGCCTATGGGACAGAGTCTAGCACAGATACGCAGTATTTT.

This clonotype came up many times. The chain couples TRBV11-2 to TRBJ2-3; 8 positions agree with TRBD2. This CDR3 region has 16 residues. The junction had 6 bases not matched to a gene; V was cut back by 4 bases and J by 0 bases. CDR1 and CDR2 (germline): SGHAT, FQNNGV. In nucleotides, the CDR3 is TGTGCCAGCAGCTCCAAGACTAGCGTTAGCACAGATACGCAGTATTTT. Its translation is CASSSKTSVSTDTQYF.

In its sample, this clonotype ranks as medium-sized. The rearrangement links TRBV5-6 to TRBJ2-5, with D possibly TRBD2 on 6 matching bases. CDR3 length equals 14 residues. Looked up from germline, CDR1 is SGHDT and CDR2 is YYEEEE. V was shortened by 1 base and J by 5 bases, with 12 bases between the two germline ends. The CDR3 reads CASSLRLAAETQYF. The DNA for the CDR3 is TGTGCCAGCAGCTTGAGATTAGCGGCGGAGACCCAGTACTTC.

Only one count was recorded for this clonotype. The DNA for the CDR3 is TGTGCCATCAGTGAGTCAGGGTTATCTGGGGCCAACGTCCTGACTTTC. This encodes CAISESGLSGANVLTF. The chain couples TRBV10-3 to TRBJ2-6; no clear D gene. The germline V gene has CDR1 ENHRY and CDR2 SYGVKD. CDR3 length: 16 residues. Trimming took 0 bases from V and 1 from J, leaving 7 bases between them.

This clonotype was counted ten times or more. The gene calls are TRBV2 and TRBJ2-1; 10 bases are a match to TRBD1. This CDR3 spans 16 amino acids. The V segment lost 5 bases and the J segment 15 bases; nucleotides outside the gene matches: 19. Germline V CDR1 and CDR2: SNHLY, FYNNEI. The CDR3 sequence is CASSRGQGGFPGVGFF. The CDR3 DNA follows: TGTGCCAGCAGTCGAGGACAGGGGGGATTTCCAGGGGTAGGGTTCTTC.

V is TRBV11-2 and J is TRBJ2-1, with 12 bases fitting TRBD2. Germline V gives CDR1 SGHAT, CDR2 FQNNGV. This CDR3 is built from 13 residues. CDR3 bases: TGTGTGGGGGCTAGCGGGAGGGCTAATGAGCAGTTCTTC. Translation: CVGASGRANEQFF.

This clonotype has a count of ten or more. This chain connects TRBV3-1 to TRBJ1-1; D not resolved. The germline V and J ends were trimmed by 1 base and 7 bases, with 4 bases remaining between them. In germline, CDR1 is LGHDT, CDR2 YNNKEL (reference sequence). This CDR3 is 11 amino acids long. CDR3 residues: CASSQGGEAFF. CDR3 in DNA: TGTGCCAGCAGCCAAGGGGGTGAAGCTTTCTTT.

There are many counts of this clonotype. V and J are TRBV7-3 and TRBJ2-3; 7 nucleotides align to TRBD2. V lost 4 bases to trimming and J lost 0 bases; unmatched junction nucleotides: 7. Germline CDR1 reads SGHTA; CDR2 reads FQGTGA. This CDR3 contains 16 residues. The CDR3 DNA reads TGTGCCAGCAGCTGGGGGGGACGGATTAGCACAGATACGCAGTATTTT. Amino acid sequence: CASSWGGRISTDTQYF.

Many counts were recorded for this clonotype. This rearrangement joins TRBV7-2 to TRBJ2-4; D is ambiguous. CDR1 is SGHTA, CDR2 FQGNSA, per germline. Trimming cost V 1 base and J 5 bases, with 9 bases left between them. This CDR3 has 14 residues. CDR3 region: CASSLVSGENIQYF. DNA for the CDR3: TGTGCCAGCAGCTTAGTATCGGGCGAAAACATTCAGTACTTC.

Many counts were recorded for this clonotype. This CDR3 is CASSEGLRYEQFF. CDR3 coding DNA: TGTGCCAGCAGTGAAGGCCTCCGGTATGAGCAGTTCTTC. The chain is built from TRBV6-1 and TRBJ2-1; D is unclear. Germline lookup yields CDR1 MNHNS and CDR2 SASEGT. Trimming stripped 1 base from V and 8 bases from J, with 9 bases between. This CDR3 region has 13 residues.